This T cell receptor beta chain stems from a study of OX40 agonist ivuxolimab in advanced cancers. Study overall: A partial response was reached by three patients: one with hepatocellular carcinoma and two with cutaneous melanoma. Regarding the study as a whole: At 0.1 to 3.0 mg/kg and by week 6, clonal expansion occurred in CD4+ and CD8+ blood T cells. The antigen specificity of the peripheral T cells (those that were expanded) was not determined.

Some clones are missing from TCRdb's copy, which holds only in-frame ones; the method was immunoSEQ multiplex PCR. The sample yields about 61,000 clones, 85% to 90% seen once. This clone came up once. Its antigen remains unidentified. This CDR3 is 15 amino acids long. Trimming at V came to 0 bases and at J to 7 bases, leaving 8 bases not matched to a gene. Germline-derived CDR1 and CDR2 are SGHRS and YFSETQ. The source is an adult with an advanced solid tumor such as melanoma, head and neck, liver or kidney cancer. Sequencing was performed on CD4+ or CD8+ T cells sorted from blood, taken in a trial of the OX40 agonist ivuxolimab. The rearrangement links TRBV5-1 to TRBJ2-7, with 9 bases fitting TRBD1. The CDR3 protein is CASSLASNRGQEQYF. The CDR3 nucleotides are TGCGCCAGCAGCTTGGCTAGTAACAGGGGGCAAGAGCAGTACTTC.